This T cell receptor beta chain originates from a study of cytomegalovirus exposure and HLA in healthy donors. Points on this clone: What it binds is unknown. Other nucleotide sequences in the sample specify the same CDR3.

Germline V gives CDR1 MNHEY, CDR2 SVGAGI. The CDR3 consists of 14 residues. In the PCR, 60 Vbeta and 13 Jbeta primers were used. Produced via immunoSEQ multiplex PCR; TCRdb's table is partial and in-frame only. The repertoire includes about 92,000 clones, around 84% of them detected once, and roughly 2% sits in the top ten. Whole-study results and caveats: Excluded were some V segments that proved indistinguishable, including TRBV6-2 and TRBV6-3. Previous analysis showed most TCR beta V segments were productive about 87% or about 30% of the time.

Sequenced sample: PBMCs. The chain is built from TRBV6-5 and TRBJ1-5; TRBD1 agrees at 9 bases. This TCR derives from a man aged 18 to 29 in good health and CMV-seronegative. The CDR3 DNA is TGTGCTAGCGCTTCTGGTACAGGGGGCCAGCCCCAGCATTTT. Its translation: CASASGTGGQPQHF.